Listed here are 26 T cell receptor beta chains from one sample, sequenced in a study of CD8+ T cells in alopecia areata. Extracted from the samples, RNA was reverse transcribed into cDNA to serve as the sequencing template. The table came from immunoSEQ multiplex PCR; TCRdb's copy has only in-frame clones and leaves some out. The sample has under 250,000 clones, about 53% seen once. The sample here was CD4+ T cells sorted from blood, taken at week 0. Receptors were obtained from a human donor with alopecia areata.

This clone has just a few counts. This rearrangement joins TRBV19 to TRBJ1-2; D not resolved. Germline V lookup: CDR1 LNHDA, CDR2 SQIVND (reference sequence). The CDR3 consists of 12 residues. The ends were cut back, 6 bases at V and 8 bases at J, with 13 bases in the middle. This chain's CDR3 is CASSQGPGGYTF. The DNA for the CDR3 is TGTGCCAGTAGCCAAGGCCCGGGCGGCTACACCTTC.

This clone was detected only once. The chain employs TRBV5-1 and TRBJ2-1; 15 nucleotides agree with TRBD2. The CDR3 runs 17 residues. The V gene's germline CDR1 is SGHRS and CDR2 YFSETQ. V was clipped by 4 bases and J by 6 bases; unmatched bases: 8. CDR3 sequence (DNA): TGCGCCAGCAGCGGGGACGAGGGACTAGCGGGGGGCAATGAGCAGTTCTTC. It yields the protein CASSGDEGLAGGNEQFF.

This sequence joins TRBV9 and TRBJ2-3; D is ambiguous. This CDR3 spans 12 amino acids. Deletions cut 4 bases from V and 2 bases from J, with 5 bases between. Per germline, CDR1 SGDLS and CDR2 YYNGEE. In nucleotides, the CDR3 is TGTGCCAGCAGCATCTCCACAGATACGCAGTATTTT. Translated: CASSISTDTQYF.

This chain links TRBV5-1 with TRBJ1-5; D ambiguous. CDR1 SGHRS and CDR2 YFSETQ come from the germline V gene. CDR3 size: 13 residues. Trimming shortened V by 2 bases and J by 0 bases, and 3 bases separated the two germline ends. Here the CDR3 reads CASSLSSNQPQHF. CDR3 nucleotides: TGCGCCAGCAGCTTAAGTAGCAATCAGCCCCAGCATTTT.

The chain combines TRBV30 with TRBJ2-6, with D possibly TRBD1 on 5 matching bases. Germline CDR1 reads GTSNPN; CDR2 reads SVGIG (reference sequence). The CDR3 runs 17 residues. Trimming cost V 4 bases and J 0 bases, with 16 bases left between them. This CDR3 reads CAWTSGRARSGANVLTF. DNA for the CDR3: TGTGCCTGGACCTCGGGCAGGGCGCGCTCTGGGGCCAACGTCCTGACTTTC. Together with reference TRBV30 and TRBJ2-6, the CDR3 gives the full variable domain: SQTIHQWPATLVQPVGSPLSLECTVEGTSNPNLYWYRQAAGRGLQLLFYSVGIGQISSEVPQNLSASRPQDRQFILSSKKLLLSDSGFYLCAWTSGRARSGANVLTFGAGSRLTVL.

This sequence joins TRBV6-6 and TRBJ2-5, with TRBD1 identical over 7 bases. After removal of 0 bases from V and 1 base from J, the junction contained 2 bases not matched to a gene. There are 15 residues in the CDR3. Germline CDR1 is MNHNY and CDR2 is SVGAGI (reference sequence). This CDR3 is CASSYSSGGQETQYF. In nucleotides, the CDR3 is TGTGCCAGCAGTTACTCGTCAGGGGGCCAAGAGACCCAGTACTTC.

The CDR3 DNA follows: TGTGCCAGCAGGAAACCGGGACGGGGAGACTACGAGCAGTACTTC. Amino acid sequence: CASRKPGRGDYEQYF. The chain links TRBV11-2 to TRBJ2-7, with D perhaps given as TRBD1 or TRBD2 (5 bases each). The CDR3 contains 15 residues. Germline CDR1 SGHAT, CDR2 FQNNGV. V lost 6 bases and J 3 bases, leaving 18 bases between the germline ends.

In DNA, the CDR3 is TGTGCCAGCAGCGTATCGATTGGAAGCAATCAGCCCCAGCATTTT. Translated: CASSVSIGSNQPQHF. The chain employs TRBV9 and TRBJ1-5; no firm D call. CDR1 SGDLS and CDR2 YYNGEE come from the germline V gene. The CDR3 has 15 residues. With 1 base removed from V and 1 base from J, the gap between germline ends came to 9 bases.

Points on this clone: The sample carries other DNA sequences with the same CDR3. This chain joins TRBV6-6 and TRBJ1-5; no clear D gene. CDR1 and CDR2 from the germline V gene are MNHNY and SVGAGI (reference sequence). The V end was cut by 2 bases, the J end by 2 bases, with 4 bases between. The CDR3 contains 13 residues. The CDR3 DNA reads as TGTGCCAGCAGTTACGGGGGCAATCAGCCCCAGCATTTT. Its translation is CASSYGGNQPQHF.

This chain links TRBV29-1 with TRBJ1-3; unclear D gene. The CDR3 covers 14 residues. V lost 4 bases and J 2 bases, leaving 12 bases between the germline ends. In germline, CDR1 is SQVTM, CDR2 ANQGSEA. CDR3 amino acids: CSVALSRPGNTIYF. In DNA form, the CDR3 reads TGCAGCGTTGCTCTAAGCCGCCCTGGAAACACCATATATTTT.

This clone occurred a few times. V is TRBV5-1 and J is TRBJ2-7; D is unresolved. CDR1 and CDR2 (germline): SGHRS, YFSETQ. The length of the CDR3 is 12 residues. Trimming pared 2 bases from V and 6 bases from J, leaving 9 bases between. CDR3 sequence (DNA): TGCGCCAGCAGCTTCCAAGAAGGCGAGCAGTACTTC. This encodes CASSFQEGEQYF.

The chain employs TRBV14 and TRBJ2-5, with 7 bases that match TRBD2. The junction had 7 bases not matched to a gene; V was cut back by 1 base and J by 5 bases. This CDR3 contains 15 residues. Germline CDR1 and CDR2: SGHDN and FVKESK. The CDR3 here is CASSQVRGEGETQYF. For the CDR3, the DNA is TGTGCCAGCAGCCAAGTACGGGGGGAAGGGGAGACCCAGTACTTC.

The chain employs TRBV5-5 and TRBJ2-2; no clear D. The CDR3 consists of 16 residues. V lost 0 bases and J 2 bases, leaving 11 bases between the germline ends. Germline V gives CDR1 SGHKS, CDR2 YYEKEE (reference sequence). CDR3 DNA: TGTGCCAGCAGCTTGGAACGAGCGACAAACACCGGGGAGCTGTTTTTT. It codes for CASSLERATNTGELFF.

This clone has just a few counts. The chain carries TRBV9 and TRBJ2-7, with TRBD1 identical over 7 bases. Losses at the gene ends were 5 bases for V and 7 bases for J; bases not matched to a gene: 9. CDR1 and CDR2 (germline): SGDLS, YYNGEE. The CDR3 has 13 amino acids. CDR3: CASSFTGAGEQYF. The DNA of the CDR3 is TGTGCCAGCAGTTTTACAGGGGCTGGAGAGCAGTACTTC.

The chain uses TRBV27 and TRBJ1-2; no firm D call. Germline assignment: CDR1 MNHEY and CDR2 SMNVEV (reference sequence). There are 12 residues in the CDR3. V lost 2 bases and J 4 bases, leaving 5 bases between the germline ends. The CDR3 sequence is CASSLEGYGYTF. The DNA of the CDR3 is TGTGCCAGCAGTTTAGAGGGCTATGGCTACACCTTC.

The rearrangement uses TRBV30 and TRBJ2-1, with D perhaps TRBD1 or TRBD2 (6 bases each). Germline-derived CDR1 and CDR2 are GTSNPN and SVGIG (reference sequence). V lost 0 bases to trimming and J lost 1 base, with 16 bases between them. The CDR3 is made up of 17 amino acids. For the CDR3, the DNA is TGTGCCTGGAGTGTAAGGATGGGGGGCTTATCCTACAATGAGCAGTTCTTC. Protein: CAWSVRMGGLSYNEQFF.

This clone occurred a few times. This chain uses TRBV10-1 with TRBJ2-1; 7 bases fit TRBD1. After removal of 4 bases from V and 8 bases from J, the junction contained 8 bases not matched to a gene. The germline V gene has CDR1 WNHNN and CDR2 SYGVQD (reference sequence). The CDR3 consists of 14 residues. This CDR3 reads CASSGVRGSDEQFF. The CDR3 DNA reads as TGCGCCAGCAGTGGAGTCAGGGGGAGCGATGAGCAGTTCTTC.

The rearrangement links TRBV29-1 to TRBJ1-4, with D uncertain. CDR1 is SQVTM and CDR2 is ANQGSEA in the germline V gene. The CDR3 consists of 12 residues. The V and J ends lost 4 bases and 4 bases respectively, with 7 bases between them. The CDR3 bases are TGCAGCGTTGGGTGGAGTAATGAAAAACTGTTTTTT. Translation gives CSVGWSNEKLFF.

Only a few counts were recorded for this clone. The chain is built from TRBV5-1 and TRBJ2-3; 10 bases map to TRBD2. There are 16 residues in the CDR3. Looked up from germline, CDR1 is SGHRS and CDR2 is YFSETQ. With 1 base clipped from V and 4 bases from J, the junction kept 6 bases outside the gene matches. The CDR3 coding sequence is TGCGCCAGCAGCTTGCTTAGCGGGGGGATAGCAGATACGCAGTATTTT. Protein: CASSLLSGGIADTQYF.

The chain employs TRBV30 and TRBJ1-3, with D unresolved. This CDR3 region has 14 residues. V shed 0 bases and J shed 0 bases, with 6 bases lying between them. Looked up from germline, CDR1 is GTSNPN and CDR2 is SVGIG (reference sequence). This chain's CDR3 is CAWSVVISGNTIYF. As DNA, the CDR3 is TGTGCCTGGAGTGTAGTGATCTCTGGAAACACCATATATTTT. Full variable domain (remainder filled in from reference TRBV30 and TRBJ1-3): SQTIHQWPATLVQPVGSPLSLECTVEGTSNPNLYWYRQAAGRGLQLLFYSVGIGQISSEVPQNLSASRPQDRQFILSSKKLLLSDSGFYLCAWSVVISGNTIYFGEGSWLTVV.

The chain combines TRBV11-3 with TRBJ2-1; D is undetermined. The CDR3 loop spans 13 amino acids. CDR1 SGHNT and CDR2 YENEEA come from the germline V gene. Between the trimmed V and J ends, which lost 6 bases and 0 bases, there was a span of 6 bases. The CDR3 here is CASSESSYNEQFF. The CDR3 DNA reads TGTGCCAGCAGTGAAAGCTCCTACAATGAGCAGTTCTTC.

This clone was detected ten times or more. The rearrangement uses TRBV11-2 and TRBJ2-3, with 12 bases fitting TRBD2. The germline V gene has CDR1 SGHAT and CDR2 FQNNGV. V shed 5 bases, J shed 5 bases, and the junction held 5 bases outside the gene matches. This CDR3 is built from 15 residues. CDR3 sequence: CASSVMTSGGDTQYF. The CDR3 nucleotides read TGTGCCAGCAGCGTAATGACTAGCGGGGGAGATACGCAGTATTTT.

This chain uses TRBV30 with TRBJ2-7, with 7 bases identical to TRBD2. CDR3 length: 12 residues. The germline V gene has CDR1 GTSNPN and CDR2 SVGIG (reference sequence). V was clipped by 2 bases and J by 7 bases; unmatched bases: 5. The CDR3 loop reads CAWSRGGKEQYF. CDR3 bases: TGTGCCTGGAGTCGGGGAGGGAAGGAGCAGTACTTC. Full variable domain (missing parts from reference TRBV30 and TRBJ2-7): SQTIHQWPATLVQPVGSPLSLECTVEGTSNPNLYWYRQAAGRGLQLLFYSVGIGQISSEVPQNLSASRPQDRQFILSSKKLLLSDSGFYLCAWSRGGKEQYFGPGTRLTVT.

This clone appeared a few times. The CDR3 DNA follows: TGTGCCAGCAGTGATCCCCCGCGCGACGAGCAGTACTTC. Its translation is CASSDPPRDEQYF. This chain joins TRBV2 and TRBJ2-7; D not certain. The CDR3 loop spans 13 amino acids. Trimming took 3 bases from V and 5 from J, leaving 11 bases between them. Per the germline V gene, CDR1 is SNHLY and CDR2 is FYNNEI.

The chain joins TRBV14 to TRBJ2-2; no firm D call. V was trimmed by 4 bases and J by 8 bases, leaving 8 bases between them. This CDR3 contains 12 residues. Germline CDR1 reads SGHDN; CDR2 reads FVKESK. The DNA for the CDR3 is TGTGCCAGCAGCCGCCCTCCTGGGGAGCTGTTTTTT. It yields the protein CASSRPPGELFF.

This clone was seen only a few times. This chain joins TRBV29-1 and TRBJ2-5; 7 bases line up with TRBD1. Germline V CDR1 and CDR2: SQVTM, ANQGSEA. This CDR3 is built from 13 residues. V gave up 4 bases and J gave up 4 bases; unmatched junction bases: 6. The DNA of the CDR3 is TGCAGCGTTGGACAGGGATTAGGAGAGACCCAGTACTTC. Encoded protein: CSVGQGLGETQYF.